This record covers a single TCR beta chain. V was clipped by 4 bases and J by 3 bases; unmatched bases: 5. This CDR3 spans 15 amino acids. From germline, CDR1 is LGHNA and CDR2 YSLEER. The PCR employed 60 Vbeta primers together with 13 Jbeta primers. TCRdb's copy holds only in-frame clones and misses some; the assay was immunoSEQ multiplex PCR. The data show about 130,000 clones, with almost 85% seen just once and about 2.9% held by the top ten. This entry comes from a study of cytomegalovirus exposure and HLA in healthy donors. This receptor was obtained from a boy younger than 10 in good health and CMV-seronegative. The V call is TRBV4-3, the J call TRBJ1-3; TRBD1 agrees at 8 bases. Material for sequencing was PBMCs. The DNA for the CDR3 is TGCGCCAGCAGCCTCACAGGGGGGGATGGAAACACCATATATTTT. It encodes CASSLTGGDGNTIYF.